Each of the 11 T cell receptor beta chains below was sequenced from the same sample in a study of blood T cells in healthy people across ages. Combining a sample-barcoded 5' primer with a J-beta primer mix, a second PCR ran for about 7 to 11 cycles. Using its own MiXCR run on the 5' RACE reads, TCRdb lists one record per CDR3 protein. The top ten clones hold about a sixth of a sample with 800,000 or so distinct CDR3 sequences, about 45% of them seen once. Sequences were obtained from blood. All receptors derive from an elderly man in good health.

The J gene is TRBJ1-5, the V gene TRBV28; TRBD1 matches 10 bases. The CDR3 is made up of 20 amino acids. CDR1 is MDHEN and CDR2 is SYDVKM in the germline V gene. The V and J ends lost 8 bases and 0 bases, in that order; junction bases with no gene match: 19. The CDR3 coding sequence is TGTGCCAGCTACTCGATACGGTATGGGACAGGGGATTATAGCAATCAGCCCCAGCATTTT. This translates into CASYSIRYGTGDYSNQPQHF.

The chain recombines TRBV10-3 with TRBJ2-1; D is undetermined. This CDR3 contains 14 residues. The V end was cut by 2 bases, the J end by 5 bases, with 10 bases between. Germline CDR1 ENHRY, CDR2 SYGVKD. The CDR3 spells CAISEKLGNNEQFF. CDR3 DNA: TGTGCCATCAGTGAGAAGCTGGGAAACAATGAGCAGTTCTTC.

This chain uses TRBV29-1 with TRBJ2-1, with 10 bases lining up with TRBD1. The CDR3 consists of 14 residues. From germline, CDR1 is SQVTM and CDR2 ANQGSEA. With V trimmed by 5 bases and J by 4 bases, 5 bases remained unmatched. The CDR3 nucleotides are TGCAGCGTTTCTGGGACAGGGGCGTACAATGAGCAGTTCTTC. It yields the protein CSVSGTGAYNEQFF.

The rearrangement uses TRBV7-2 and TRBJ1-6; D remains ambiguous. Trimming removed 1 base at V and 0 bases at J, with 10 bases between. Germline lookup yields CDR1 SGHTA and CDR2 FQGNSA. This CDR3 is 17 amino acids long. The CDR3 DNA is TGTGCCAGCAGCTTAGACTGGGAGAGCTCCTATAATTCACCCCTCCACTTT. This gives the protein CASSLDWESSYNSPLHF.

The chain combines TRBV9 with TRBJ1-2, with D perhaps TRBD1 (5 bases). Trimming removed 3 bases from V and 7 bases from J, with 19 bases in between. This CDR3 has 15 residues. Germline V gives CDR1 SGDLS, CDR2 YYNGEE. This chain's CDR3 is CASSDSTVSLGGYTF. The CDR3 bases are TGTGCCAGCAGCGATTCGACAGTTTCACTCGGTGGCTACACCTTC.

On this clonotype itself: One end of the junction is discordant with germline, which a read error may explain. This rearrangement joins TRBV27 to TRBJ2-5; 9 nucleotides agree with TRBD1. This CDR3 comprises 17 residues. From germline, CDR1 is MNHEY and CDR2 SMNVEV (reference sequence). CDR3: CASSSSWTGALTETRYF. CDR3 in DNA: TGTGCCAGCAGTTCCTCCTGGACAGGGGCCCTCACGGAGACCCGGTACTTC.

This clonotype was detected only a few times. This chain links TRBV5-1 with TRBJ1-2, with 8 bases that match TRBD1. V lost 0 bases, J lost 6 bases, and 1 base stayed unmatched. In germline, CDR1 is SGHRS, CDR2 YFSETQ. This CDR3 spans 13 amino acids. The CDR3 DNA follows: TGCGCCAGCAGCTTGGGGACAGGGAATGGCTACACCTTC. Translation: CASSLGTGNGYTF. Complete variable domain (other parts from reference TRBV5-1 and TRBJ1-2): KAGVTQTPRYLIKTRGQQVTLSCSPISGHRSVSWYQQTPGQGLQFLFEYFSETQRNKGNFPGRFSGRQFSNSRSEMNVSTLELGDSALYLCASSLGTGNGYTFGSGTRLTVV.

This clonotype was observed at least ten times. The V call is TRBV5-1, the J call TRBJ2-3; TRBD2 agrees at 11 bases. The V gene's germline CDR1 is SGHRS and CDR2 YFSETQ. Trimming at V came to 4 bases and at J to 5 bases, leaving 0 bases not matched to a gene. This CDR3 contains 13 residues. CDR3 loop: CASSLAGGDTQYF. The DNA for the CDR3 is TGCGCCAGCAGCCTAGCGGGAGGAGATACGCAGTATTTT.

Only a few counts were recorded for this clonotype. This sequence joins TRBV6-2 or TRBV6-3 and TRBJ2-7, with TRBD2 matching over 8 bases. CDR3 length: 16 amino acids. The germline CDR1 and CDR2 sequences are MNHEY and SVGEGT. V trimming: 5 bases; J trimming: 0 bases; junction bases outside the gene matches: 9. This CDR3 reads CASSKRLAGFSYEQYF. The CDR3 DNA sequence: TGTGCCAGCAGTAAACGCCTAGCGGGTTTCTCCTACGAGCAGTACTTC.

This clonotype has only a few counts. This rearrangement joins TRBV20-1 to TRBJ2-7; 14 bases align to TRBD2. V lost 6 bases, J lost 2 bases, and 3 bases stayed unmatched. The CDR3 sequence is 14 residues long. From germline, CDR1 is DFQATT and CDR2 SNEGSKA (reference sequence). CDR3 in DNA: TGCAGTGCGGCGACTAGCGGGAGGGCCTACGAGCAGTACTTC. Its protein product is CSAATSGRAYEQYF.

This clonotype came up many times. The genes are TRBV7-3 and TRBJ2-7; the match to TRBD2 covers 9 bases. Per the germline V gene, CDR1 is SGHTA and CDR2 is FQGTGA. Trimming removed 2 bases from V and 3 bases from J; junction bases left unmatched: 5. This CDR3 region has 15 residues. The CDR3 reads CASSLSTSGGYEQYF. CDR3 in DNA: TGTGCCAGCAGCTTATCGACTAGCGGCGGCTACGAGCAGTACTTC.